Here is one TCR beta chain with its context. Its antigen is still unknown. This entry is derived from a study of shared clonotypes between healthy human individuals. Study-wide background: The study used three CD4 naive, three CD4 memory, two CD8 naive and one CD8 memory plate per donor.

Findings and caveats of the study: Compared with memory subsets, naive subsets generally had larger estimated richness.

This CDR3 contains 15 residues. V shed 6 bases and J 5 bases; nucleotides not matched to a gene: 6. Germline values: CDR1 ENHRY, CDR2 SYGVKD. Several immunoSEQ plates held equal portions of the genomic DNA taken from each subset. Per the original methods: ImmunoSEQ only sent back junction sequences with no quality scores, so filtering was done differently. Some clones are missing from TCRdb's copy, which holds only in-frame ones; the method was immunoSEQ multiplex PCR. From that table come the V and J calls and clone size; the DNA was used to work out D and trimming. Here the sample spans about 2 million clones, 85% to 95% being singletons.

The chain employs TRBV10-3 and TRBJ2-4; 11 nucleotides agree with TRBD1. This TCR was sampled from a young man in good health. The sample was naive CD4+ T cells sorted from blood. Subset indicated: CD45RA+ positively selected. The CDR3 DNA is TGTGCCATCAGGGCAGGACAGGGGGCTGAAAACATTCAGTACTTC. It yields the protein CAIRAGQGAENIQYF.